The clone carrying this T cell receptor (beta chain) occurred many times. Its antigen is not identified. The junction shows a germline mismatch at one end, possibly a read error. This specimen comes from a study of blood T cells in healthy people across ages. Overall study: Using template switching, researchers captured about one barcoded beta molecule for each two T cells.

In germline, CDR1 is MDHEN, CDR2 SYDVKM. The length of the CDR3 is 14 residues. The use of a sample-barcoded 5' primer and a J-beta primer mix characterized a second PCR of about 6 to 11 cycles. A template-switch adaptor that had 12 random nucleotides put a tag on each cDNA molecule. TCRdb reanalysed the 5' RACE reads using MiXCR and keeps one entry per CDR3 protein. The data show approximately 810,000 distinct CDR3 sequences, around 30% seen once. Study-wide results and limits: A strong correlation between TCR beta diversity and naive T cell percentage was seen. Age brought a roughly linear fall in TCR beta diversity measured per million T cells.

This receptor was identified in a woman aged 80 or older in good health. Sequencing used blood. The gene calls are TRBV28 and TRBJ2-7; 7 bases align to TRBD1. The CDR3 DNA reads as TGTGCCAGCAGTCTAGGGACAGTATCTTACGGGCAGTACTTC. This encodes CASSLGTVSYGQYF.